Sequencing of this T cell receptor (beta chain) was carried out in a study of PD-L1 blockade in urothelial cancer. Turning to the study itself: Blood drawn 3 weeks (second dose) and 6 weeks after treatment start was analyzed.

This clone was recorded a few times. Its specificity is unknown. In germline, CDR1 is MNHNS, CDR2 SASEGT. Trimming took 3 bases from V and 10 from J, leaving 12 bases between them. CDR3 length equals 12 residues. Data came from immunoSEQ multiplex PCR; TCRdb stores just in-frame clones and leaves some out. The sample records 70,000 to 100,000 clones, 84% being singletons. Findings of the study overall: Tumor-associated TCR clones expanded more in blood at 3 weeks in patients with durable benefit.

Described time point: pretreatment peripheral blood. V gene TRBV6-1 combines with J gene TRBJ1-2; weak D call: TRBD1 (6 bases). The starting material was PBMCs, obtained around atezolizumab (anti-PD-L1) treatment. This receptor was identified in a man in his fifties or sixties with urothelial cancer. CDR3 DNA: TGTGCCAGCAGTGACACAGGGACCCTCTACACCTTC. Encoded protein: CASSDTGTLYTF.